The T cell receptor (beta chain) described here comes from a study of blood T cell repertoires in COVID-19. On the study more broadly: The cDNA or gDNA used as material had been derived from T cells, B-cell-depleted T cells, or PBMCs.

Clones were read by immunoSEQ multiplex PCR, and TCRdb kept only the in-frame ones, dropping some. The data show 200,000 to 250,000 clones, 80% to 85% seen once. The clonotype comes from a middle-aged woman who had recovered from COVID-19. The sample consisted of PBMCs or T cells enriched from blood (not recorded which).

The CDR3 nucleotides read TGTGCCATCACAGGAAGCGGTGGTGAAGCTTTCTTT. Translating it yields CAITGSGGEAFF. The chain is built from TRBV10-3 and TRBJ1-1; D not certain. The CDR3 is 12 residues long. Trimming took off 7 bases at V and 7 bases at J, with 13 bases between the two ends. CDR1 ENHRY and CDR2 SYGVKD come from the germline V gene.